The TCR beta chain under discussion was sequenced for a study of T cell responses to AZD1222 COVID-19 vaccine. Here immunoSEQ multiplex PCR was the method, and the copy in TCRdb shows in-frame clones only, minus some. The table lists about 180,000 clones, 85% to 95% of them singletons, with 2.6% in the top ten. V shed 1 base and J 3 bases; nucleotides not matched to a gene: 13. The length of the CDR3 is 20 residues. The germline V gene has CDR1 MDHEN and CDR2 SYDVKM. This clone was detected only once. The sequences come from peripheral blood, collected on day 0 of AZD1222 vaccination. This clonotype originated in an adult in good health. This chain connects TRBV28 to TRBJ2-6; 9 positions match TRBD1. The CDR3 DNA sequence: TGTGCCAGCAGTTTATTAAGCCTGCGGGACAGGGAACATGGGGCCAACGTCCTGACTTTC. This sequence encodes CASSLLSLRDREHGANVLTF.